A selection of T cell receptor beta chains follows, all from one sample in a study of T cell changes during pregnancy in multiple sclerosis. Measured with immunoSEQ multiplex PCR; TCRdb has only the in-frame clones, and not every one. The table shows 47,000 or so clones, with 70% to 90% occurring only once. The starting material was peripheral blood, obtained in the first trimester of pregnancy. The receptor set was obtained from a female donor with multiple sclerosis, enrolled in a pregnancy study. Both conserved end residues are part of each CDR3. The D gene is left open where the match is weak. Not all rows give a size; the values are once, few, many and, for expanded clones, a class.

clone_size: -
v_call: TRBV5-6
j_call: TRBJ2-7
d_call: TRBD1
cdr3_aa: CASSLAGRGLYEQYF
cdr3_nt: TGTGCCAGCAGCTTGGCAGGCAGGGGGCTGTACGAGCAGTACTTC

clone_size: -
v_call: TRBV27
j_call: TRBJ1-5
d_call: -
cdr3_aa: CASSSEDNQPQHF
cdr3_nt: TGTGCCAGCAGTTCGGAGGACAATCAGCCCCAGCATTTT

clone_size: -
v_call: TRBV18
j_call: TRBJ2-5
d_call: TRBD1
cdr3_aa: CASSRDRVETQYF
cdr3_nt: TGTGCCAGCTCGCGGGACAGGGTTGAGACCCAGTACTTC

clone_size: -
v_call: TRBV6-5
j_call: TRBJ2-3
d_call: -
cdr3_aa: CASRLRGNTDTQYF
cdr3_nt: TGTGCCAGCCGATTGAGGGGGAACACAGATACGCAGTATTTT

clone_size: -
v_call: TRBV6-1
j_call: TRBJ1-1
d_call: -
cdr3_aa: CATKRELNTEAFF
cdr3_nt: TGTGCCACTAAACGGGAGCTGAACACTGAAGCTTTCTTT

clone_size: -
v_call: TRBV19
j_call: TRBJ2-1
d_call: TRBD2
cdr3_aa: CASSFRSSGGVNEQFF
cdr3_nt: TGTGCCAGTAGTTTCCGTTCTAGCGGGGGGGTTAATGAGCAGTTCTTC

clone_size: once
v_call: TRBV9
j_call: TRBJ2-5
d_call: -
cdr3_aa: CASSYTGTEGETQYF
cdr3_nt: TGTGCCAGCAGCTATACCGGGACTGAGGGAGAGACCCAGTACTTC

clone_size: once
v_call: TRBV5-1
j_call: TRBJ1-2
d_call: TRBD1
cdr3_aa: CASSSGTARLWGGYTF
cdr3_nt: TGCGCCAGCAGCTCCGGGACAGCCCGTTTGTGGGGTGGCTACACCTTC

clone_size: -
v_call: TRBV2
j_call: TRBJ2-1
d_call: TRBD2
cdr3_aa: CASSGLAGENYNEQFF
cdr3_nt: TGTGCCAGCAGTGGACTAGCGGGGGAGAACTACAATGAGCAGTTCTTC

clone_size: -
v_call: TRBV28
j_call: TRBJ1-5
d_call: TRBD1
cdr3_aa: CASSFWTGGNQPQHF
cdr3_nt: TGTGCCAGCAGTTTCTGGACAGGGGGCAATCAGCCCCAGCATTTT

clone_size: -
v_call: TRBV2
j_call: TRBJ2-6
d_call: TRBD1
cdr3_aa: CASGTGVRGANVLTF
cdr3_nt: TGTGCCAGCGGGACAGGGGTGCGGGGGGCCAACGTCCTGACTTTC

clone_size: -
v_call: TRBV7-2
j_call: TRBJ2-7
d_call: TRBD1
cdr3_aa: CASSFGTGPYEQYF
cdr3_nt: TGTGCCAGCAGCTTCGGGACAGGGCCCTACGAGCAGTACTTC

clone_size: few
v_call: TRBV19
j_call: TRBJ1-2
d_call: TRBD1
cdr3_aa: CASSIEFWDSYGYTF
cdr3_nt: TGTGCCAGTAGTATAGAATTCTGGGACAGCTATGGCTACACCTTC

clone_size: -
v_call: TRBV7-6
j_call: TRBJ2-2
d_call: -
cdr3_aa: CASSLVGYSAGELFF
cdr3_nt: TGTGCCAGCAGCTTAGTAGGCTACAGTGCCGGGGAGCTGTTTTTT

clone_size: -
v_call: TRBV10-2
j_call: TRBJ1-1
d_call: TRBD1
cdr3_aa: CASSPGQGFSNTEAFF
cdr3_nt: TGCGCCAGCAGTCCGGGACAGGGGTTTTCGAACACTGAAGCTTTCTTT

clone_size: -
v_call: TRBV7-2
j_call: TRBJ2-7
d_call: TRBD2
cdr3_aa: CASSLVGRGAPWEQYF
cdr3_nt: TGTGCCAGCAGCTTAGTCGGGCGGGGGGCCCCTTGGGAGCAGTACTTC

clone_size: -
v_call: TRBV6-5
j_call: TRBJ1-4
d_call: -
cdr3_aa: CASSYRGGDEKLFF
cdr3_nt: TGTGCCAGCAGTTACAGGGGTGGGGATGAAAAACTGTTTTTT

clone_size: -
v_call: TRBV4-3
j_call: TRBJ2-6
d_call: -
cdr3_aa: CASSRDSSGANVLTF
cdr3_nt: TGCGCCAGCAGCCGGGACTCCTCTGGGGCCAACGTCCTGACTTTC

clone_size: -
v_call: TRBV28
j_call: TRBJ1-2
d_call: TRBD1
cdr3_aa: CASSLFGDRESYTF
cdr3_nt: TGTGCCAGCAGTTTATTCGGGGACAGGGAAAGCTACACCTTC

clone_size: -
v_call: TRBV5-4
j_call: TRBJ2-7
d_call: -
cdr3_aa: CASSLGGYEQYF
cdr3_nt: TGTGCCAGCAGCTTGGGCGGCTACGAGCAGTACTTC

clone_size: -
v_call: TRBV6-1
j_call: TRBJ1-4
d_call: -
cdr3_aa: CASSVGVGANEKLFF
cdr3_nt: TGTGCCAGCAGTGTAGGGGTAGGGGCTAATGAAAAACTGTTTTTT

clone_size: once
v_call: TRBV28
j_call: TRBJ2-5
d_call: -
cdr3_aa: CASSFVRDTTQYF
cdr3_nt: TGTGCCAGCAGTTTCGTCCGGGATACGACCCAGTACTTC

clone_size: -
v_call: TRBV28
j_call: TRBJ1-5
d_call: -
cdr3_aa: CASTSSGEMDYSNQPQHF
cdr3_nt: TGTGCCAGCACGAGCTCCGGGGAGATGGATTATAGCAATCAGCCCCAGCATTTT

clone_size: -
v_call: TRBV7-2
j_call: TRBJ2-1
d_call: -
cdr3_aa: CASSPSRAGRPSNEQFF
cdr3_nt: TGTGCCAGCAGCCCGTCCCGGGCGGGGAGACCGAGCAATGAGCAGTTCTTC

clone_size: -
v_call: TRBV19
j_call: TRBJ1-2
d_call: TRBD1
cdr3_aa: CAIQDRRDGYTF
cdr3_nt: TGTGCCATCCAGGACAGGCGGGATGGCTACACCTTC

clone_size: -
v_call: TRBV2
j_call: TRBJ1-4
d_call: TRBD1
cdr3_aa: CASSVGGQNEKLFF
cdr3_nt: TGTGCCAGCAGTGTTGGGGGACAGAATGAAAAACTGTTTTTT

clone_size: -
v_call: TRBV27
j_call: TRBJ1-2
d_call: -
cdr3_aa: CASSNGGQPYGYTF
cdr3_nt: TGTGCCAGCAGTAATGGGGGACAACCCTATGGCTACACCTTC

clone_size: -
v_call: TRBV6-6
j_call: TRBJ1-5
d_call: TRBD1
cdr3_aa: CASSYGLGGFQPQHF
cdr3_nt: TGTGCCAGCAGTTACGGGTTAGGGGGCTTCCAGCCCCAGCATTTT

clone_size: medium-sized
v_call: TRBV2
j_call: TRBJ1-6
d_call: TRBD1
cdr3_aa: CASSGDRVSYNSPLHF
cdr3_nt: TGTGCCAGCAGTGGAGACAGGGTCTCCTATAATTCACCCCTCCACTTT

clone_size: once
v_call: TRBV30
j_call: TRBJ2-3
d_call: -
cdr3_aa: CAWSTRIRDTQYF
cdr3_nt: TGTGCCTGGAGTACCCGTATTCGGGATACGCAGTATTTT

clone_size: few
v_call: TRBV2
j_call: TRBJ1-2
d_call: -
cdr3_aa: CASRSNNYGYTF
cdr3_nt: TGTGCCAGCAGGTCAAATAACTATGGCTACACCTTC

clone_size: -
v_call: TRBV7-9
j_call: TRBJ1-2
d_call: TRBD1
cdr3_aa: CASSLSGTGNYGYTF
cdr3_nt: TGTGCCAGCAGCTTATCCGGGACAGGGAACTATGGCTACACCTTC

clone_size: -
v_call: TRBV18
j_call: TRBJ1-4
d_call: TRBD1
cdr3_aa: CASSPRQGYEKLFF
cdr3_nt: TGTGCCAGCTCACCACGACAGGGATACGAAAAACTGTTTTTT

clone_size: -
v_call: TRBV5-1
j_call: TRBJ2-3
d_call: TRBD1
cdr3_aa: CASSLAGQATDTQYF
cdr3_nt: TGCGCCAGCAGCCTTGCGGGACAGGCCACAGATACGCAGTATTTT

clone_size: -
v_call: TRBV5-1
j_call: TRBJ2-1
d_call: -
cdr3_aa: CASSLAVSGREQFF
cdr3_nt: TGCGCCAGCAGCTTGGCCGTCAGCGGGCGTGAGCAGTTCTTC

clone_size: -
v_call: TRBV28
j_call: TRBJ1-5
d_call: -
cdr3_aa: CASIRGGRGRQPQHF
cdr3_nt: TGTGCCAGCATCCGGGGGGGGCGCGGTCGTCAGCCCCAGCATTTT

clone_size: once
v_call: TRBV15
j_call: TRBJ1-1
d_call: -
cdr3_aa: CATSREVGGDTEAFF
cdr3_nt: TGTGCCACCAGCAGAGAGGTGGGGGGTGACACTGAAGCTTTCTTT

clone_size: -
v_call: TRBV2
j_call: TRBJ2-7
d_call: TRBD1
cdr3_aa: CASGGQIYEQYF
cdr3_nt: TGTGCCAGCGGGGGACAGATTTACGAGCAGTACTTC

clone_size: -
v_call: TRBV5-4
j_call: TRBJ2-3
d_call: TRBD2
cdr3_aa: CASSSGGTSTDTQYF
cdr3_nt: TGTGCCAGCAGCAGCGGGGGGACTAGCACAGATACGCAGTATTTT

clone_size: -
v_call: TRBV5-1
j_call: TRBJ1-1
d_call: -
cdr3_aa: CASSLGENTEAFF
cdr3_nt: TGCGCCAGCAGCTTAGGGGAGAACACTGAAGCTTTCTTT

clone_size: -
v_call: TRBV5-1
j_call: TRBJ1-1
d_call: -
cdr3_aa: CASSLGPQGVSNTEAFF
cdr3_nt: TGCGCCAGCAGCTTGGGCCCCCAGGGTGTCTCGAACACTGAAGCTTTCTTT

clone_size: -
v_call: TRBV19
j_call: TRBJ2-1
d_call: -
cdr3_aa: CASSHGGTAYNEQFF
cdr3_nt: TGTGCCAGTAGCCACGGGGGAACAGCCTACAATGAGCAGTTCTTC

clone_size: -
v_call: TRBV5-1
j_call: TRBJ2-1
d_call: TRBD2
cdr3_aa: CASSLGLAGEVNEQFF
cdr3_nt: TGCGCCAGCAGCTTGGGGCTAGCGGGGGAGGTTAATGAGCAGTTCTTC

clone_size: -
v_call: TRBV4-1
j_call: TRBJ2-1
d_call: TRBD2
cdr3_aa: CASSQDSASGGLSYNEQFF
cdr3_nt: TGCGCCAGCAGCCAAGATAGCGCTAGCGGGGGGCTATCCTACAATGAGCAGTTCTTC

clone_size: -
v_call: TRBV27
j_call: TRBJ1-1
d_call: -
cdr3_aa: CASSQLGGFVNTEAFF
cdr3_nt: TGTGCCAGCAGCCAATTGGGGGGTTTTGTGAACACTGAAGCTTTCTTT

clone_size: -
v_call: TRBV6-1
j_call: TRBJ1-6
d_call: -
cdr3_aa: CASSEIGVNSPLHF
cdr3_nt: TGTGCCAGCAGTGAAATAGGGGTCAATTCACCCCTCCACTTT

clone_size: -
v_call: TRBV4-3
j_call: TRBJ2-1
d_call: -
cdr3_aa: CASSLVRGSYNEQFF
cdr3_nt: TGCGCCAGCAGCCTGGTCAGGGGCTCCTACAATGAGCAGTTCTTC

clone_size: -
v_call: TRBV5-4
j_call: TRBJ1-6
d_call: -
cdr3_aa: CASSLLPGGYNSPLHF
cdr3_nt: TGTGCCAGCAGCTTGTTGCCGGGGGGCTATAATTCACCCCTCCACTTT

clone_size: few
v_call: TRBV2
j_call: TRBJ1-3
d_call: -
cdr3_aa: CASSADSLSGNTIYF
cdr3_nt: TGTGCCAGCAGCGCAGACAGCCTCTCTGGAAACACCATATATTTT

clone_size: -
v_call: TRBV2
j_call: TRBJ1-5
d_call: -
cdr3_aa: CASSRDSPSWPQHF
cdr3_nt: TGTGCCAGCAGTCGGGACTCCCCGTCGTGGCCCCAGCATTTT

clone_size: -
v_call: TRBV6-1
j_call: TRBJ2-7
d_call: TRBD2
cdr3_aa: CASSGGLAGGFYEQYF
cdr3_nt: TGTGCCAGCAGTGGGGGGCTAGCGGGGGGTTTCTACGAGCAGTACTTC

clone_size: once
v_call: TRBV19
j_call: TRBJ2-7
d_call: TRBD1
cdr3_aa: CASSSGQGPYEQYF
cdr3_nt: TGTGCCAGTAGTTCGGGACAGGGACCCTACGAGCAGTACTTC